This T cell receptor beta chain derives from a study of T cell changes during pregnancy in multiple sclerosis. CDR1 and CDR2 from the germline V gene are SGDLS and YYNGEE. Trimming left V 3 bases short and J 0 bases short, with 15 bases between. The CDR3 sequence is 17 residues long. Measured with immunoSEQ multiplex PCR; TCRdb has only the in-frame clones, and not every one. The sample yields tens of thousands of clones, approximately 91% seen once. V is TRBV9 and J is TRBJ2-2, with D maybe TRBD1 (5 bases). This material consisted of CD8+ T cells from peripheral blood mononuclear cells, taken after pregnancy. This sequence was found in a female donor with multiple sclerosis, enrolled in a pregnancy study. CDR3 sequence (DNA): TGTGCCAGCAGCGAATCCAGGGTCGAAACGAACACCGGGGAGCTGTTTTTT. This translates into CASSESRVETNTGELFF.